This T cell receptor beta chain originates from a study of PD-L1 blockade in urothelial cancer. Study-level information: Between 0 and 3 chemotherapy regimens preceded treatment for each patient.

Documented time point: peripheral blood 6 weeks after treatment start. Comment on this clone: Antigen unknown.

Study results and limitations: When measured at 3 weeks, tumor-associated blood clones expanded more in durable-benefit patients.

Clones were sequenced by immunoSEQ multiplex PCR, and TCRdb holds only the in-frame ones, with some missing. The sample shows about 23,000 clones, under 95% of them seen only once. The V gene end was trimmed by 6 bases and the J gene end by 0 bases; junction bases not matched to a gene: 10. Germline-derived CDR1 and CDR2 are WSHSY and SAAADI. This CDR3 contains 18 residues. The sequence was collected from an older woman with urothelial cancer. The chain has TRBV10-2 and TRBJ1-3; 11 nucleotides line up with TRBD1. The starting material was PBMCs, obtained around atezolizumab (anti-PD-L1) treatment. The CDR3 DNA follows: TGCGCCAGCAGGGCCGGGACAGGGGGAGCTGACTCTGGAAACACCATATATTTT. This codes for CASRAGTGGADSGNTIYF.